The rows below give T cell receptor beta chains drawn from one sample of a study of technical replicates of blood from several donors. Repertoires were generated with immunoSEQ multiplex PCR, while TCRdb's copy carries only in-frame clones and drops some. The repertoire holds tens of thousands of clones, with just over 90% as singletons. The sequenced sample consisted of T cells isolated from PBMCs. Receptors originate from a human donor in good health. CDR3s include the opening cysteine and the closing phenylalanine or tryptophan. The order of the fields is D gene, V gene, J gene, clone size, CDR3 protein, CDR3 DNA. The D gene is left open where the match is weak. Expanded clones are given a class, and other clones once, few, many or no size at all.

d_call: TRBD1
v_call: TRBV29-1
j_call: TRBJ2-1
clone_size: .
cdr3_aa: CSVYTGTGVYYNEQFF
cdr3_nt: TGCAGCGTTTACACCGGGACAGGGGTTTACTACAATGAGCAGTTCTTC

d_call: TRBD2
v_call: TRBV28
j_call: TRBJ2-2
clone_size: once
cdr3_aa: CASSHGGLAGKTGELFF
cdr3_nt: TGTGCCAGCAGCCATGGGGGACTAGCGGGAAAAACCGGGGAGCTGTTTTTT

d_call: .
v_call: TRBV15
j_call: TRBJ2-7
clone_size: .
cdr3_aa: CATSRVSHSPFPYEQYF
cdr3_nt: TGTGCCACCAGCAGAGTCTCGCACAGTCCTTTCCCCTACGAGCAGTACTTC

d_call: TRBD2
v_call: TRBV28
j_call: TRBJ2-7
clone_size: .
cdr3_aa: CASSLEPGTSGSYEQYF
cdr3_nt: TGTGCCAGCAGTTTAGAGCCCGGGACTAGCGGGAGCTACGAGCAGTACTTC

d_call: .
v_call: TRBV4-1
j_call: TRBJ1-1
clone_size: .
cdr3_aa: CASSQGALMNTEAFF
cdr3_nt: TGCGCCAGCAGCCAGGGGGCCTTAATGAACACTGAAGCTTTCTTT

d_call: TRBD1
v_call: TRBV19
j_call: TRBJ2-1
clone_size: few
cdr3_aa: CASRTGTYNEQFF
cdr3_nt: TGTGCCAGCCGGACAGGGACCTACAATGAGCAGTTCTTC

d_call: .
v_call: TRBV6-5
j_call: TRBJ1-4
clone_size: many
cdr3_aa: CASSKQEGLLKLFF
cdr3_nt: TGTGCCAGCAGTAAACAGGAGGGGCTTTTGAAACTGTTTTTT

d_call: TRBD1
v_call: TRBV2
j_call: TRBJ2-4
clone_size: .
cdr3_aa: CASSDKGAGKNIQYF
cdr3_nt: TGTGCCAGCAGTGATAAGGGGGCGGGCAAAAACATTCAGTACTTC

d_call: .
v_call: TRBV18
j_call: TRBJ2-5
clone_size: .
cdr3_aa: CASSLPGLGETQYF
cdr3_nt: TGTGCCAGCTCACTCCCGGGACTGGGAGAGACCCAGTACTTC

d_call: TRBD2
v_call: TRBV14
j_call: TRBJ2-1
clone_size: few
cdr3_aa: CASSKTSGSLPEQFF
cdr3_nt: TGTGCCAGCAGCAAAACTAGCGGGAGTTTACCTGAGCAGTTCTTC